A selection of T cell receptor beta chains follows, all from one sample in a study of cytomegalovirus exposure and HLA in healthy donors. Sequenced by immunoSEQ multiplex PCR; TCRdb stores in-frame clones only, minus some. The sample shows about 43,000 clones, 60% to 70% of them seen only once. The sample consisted of PBMCs. The receptor source for this set is a man in his fifties or sixties in good health and CMV-seropositive. Each CDR3 is given with its conserved first and last residue. The D gene is left open where the match is weak. Clone size is given for some rows only: seen once, a few or many times, or a class if the clone is expanded.

clone size	J gene	CDR3 length	D gene	V gene	CDR3 DNA	CDR3 protein
-	TRBJ2-2	11	-	TRBV19	TGTGCCAGTAGTATCGGCGGGGAGCTGTTTTTT	CASSIGGELFF
many	TRBJ2-3	15	TRBD2	TRBV5-1	TGCGCCAGCAGACAGCGACTAGCGGGATCAGATACGCAGTATTTT	CASRQRLAGSDTQYF
-	TRBJ1-5	15	TRBD1	TRBV7-9	TGTGCCAGCAGCGCCGCAGGGGGACCGAATCAGCCCCAGCATTTT	CASSAAGGPNQPQHF
-	TRBJ2-3	15	TRBD2	TRBV7-7	TGTGCTAGCAGCTCGGGTTCGGGGGGACCAGATACGCGGTATTTT	CASSSGSGGPDTRYF
-	TRBJ2-3	14	TRBD2	TRBV9	TGTGCCAGCAGCGATAGCGGGATCGCAGATACGCAGTATTTT	CASSDSGIADTQYF
few	TRBJ2-3	15	TRBD2	TRBV11-2	TGTGCCAGCAGCGGACTAGCGGGAGGTTGGGATACGCAGTATTTT	CASSGLAGGWDTQYF
-	TRBJ2-5	14	-	TRBV7-3	TGTGCCAGCAGCCCGACTGGGTATAAAGAGACCCAGTACTTC	CASSPTGYKETQYF
-	TRBJ1-5	17	-	TRBV21-1	TGTGCCAGCAGCAACTGGCAGGGGCATCGTCGCAATCAGCCCCAGCATTTT	CASSNWQGHRRNQPQHF
-	TRBJ2-5	18	TRBD1	TRBV6-1	TGTGCCAGCAGTGAAGGTATGTGGGGACAGACAGGTGTGGAGACCCAGTACTTC	CASSEGMWGQTGVETQYF
-	TRBJ2-7	13	-	TRBV7-9	TGTGCCAGCAGCAACAGGATCTCCTACGAGCAGTACTTC	CASSNRISYEQYF
-	TRBJ2-6	15	-	TRBV5-1	TGCGCCAGCAGCCTGGGGGCTACTGGGGCCAACGTCCTGACTTTC	CASSLGATGANVLTF
once	TRBJ2-5	15	-	TRBV5-1	TGCGCCAGCAGTCCCGGTGTGGGGGCCGGGGAGACCCAGTACTTC	CASSPGVGAGETQYF
few	TRBJ2-1	13	-	TRBV14	TGTGCCAGCAGCCAAGCCCCTCGGGGTGAGCAGTTCTTC	CASSQAPRGEQFF
-	TRBJ1-5	15	-	TRBV5-1	TGCGCCAGCAGCATGGGACCTAGTAGCAATCAGCCCCAGCATTTT	CASSMGPSSNQPQHF
-	TRBJ2-3	18	-	TRBV7-9	TGTGCCAGCAGCTTACCGAAGACTGGAACCGAAAGCACAGATACGCAGTATTTT	CASSLPKTGTESTDTQYF
-	TRBJ2-1	15	TRBD2	TRBV7-8	TGTGCCAGCAGCCCACTAGCGGGAGTTGGCGATGAGCAGTTCTTC	CASSPLAGVGDEQFF
-	TRBJ2-6	17	-	TRBV4-3	TGCGCCAGCAGCCAAGTAATAGCCGGTACTGGGGCCAACGTCCTGACTTTC	CASSQVIAGTGANVLTF
few	TRBJ1-1	17	-	TRBV4-2	TGTGCCAGCAGCCCTCTCTCTGCAGGGGCGATGAACACTGAAGCTTTCTTT	CASSPLSAGAMNTEAFF
-	TRBJ2-1	15	TRBD2	TRBV25-1	TGTGCCAGCAGTGTTTTAGGGACTAGCGACAATGAGCAGTTCTTC	CASSVLGTSDNEQFF
-	TRBJ1-2	14	TRBD1	TRBV5-6	TGTGCCAGCAGCATGGGACAGTCCAACTATGGCTACACCTTC	CASSMGQSNYGYTF
-	TRBJ1-4	15	-	TRBV28	TGTGCCAGCAGTTTATCCGAGAACAGGAATGAAAAACTGTTTTTT	CASSLSENRNEKLFF
-	TRBJ1-2	14	-	TRBV30	TGTGCCTGGAGTGTCCGCGGGGGCCGTTCTGGCTACACCTTC	CAWSVRGGRSGYTF
few	TRBJ1-1	14	-	TRBV7-3	TGTGCCAGCAGCTTGGGGGGAGGTAGCACTGAAGCTTTCTTT	CASSLGGGSTEAFF
-	TRBJ2-3	13	TRBD1	TRBV10-3	TGTGCCACCGGACAGGGAAGCACAGATACGCAGTATTTT	CATGQGSTDTQYF
-	TRBJ2-1	15	-	TRBV30	TGTGCCTGGAGTGTCTCGGGACTCTCGGACAATGAGCAGTTCTTC	CAWSVSGLSDNEQFF
-	TRBJ2-3	16	TRBD2	TRBV2	TGTGCCAGCGAGATAAGTATAGCGGGGAACACAGATACGCAGTATTTT	CASEISIAGNTDTQYF
once	TRBJ1-1	16	-	TRBV6-6	TGTGCCAGCAGCCGGGACAATTGGGCACTGAACACTGAAGCTTTCTTT	CASSRDNWALNTEAFF
-	TRBJ1-1	15	TRBD1	TRBV15	TGTGCCACCAGCAGAGGGGGACAGGGGGCGGCTGAAGCTTTCTTT	CATSRGGQGAAEAFF
-	TRBJ1-3	13	-	TRBV29-1	TGCAGCGTTGGTATCAGCTCTGGAAACACCATATATTTT	CSVGISSGNTIYF
-	TRBJ2-1	14	TRBD2	TRBV27	TGTGCCAGCCAAGAGCGGGGGTCCTACAATGAGCAGTTCTTC	CASQERGSYNEQFF
-	TRBJ2-3	13	-	TRBV11-3	TGTGCCAGCAGCCTTAAGGAGGCAGATACGCAGTATTTT	CASSLKEADTQYF
-	TRBJ2-2	15	-	TRBV5-5	TGTGCCAGCAGCTTCGGACACGCGAACACCGGGGAGCTGTTTTTT	CASSFGHANTGELFF
many	TRBJ2-7	14	TRBD2	TRBV19	TGTGCCAGTAGTATGTGGCCTAGCGGCTACGAGCAGTACTTC	CASSMWPSGYEQYF
-	TRBJ2-3	12	-	TRBV7-2	TGTGCCAGCAGCTTATTGACTGCGACGCAGTATTTT	CASSLLTATQYF
-	TRBJ2-1	14	-	TRBV7-7	TGTGCTAGCAGTCGAGCGGGCAAATACAATGAGCAGTTCTTC	CASSRAGKYNEQFF
-	TRBJ2-7	13	TRBD1	TRBV2	TGTGCCAGCCTTCGCCTGACAGGGGCCGAGCAGTACTTC	CASLRLTGAEQYF
-	TRBJ1-1	9	-	TRBV28	TGTGCCACTGGACACGGAGCTTTCTTT	CATGHGAFF
few	TRBJ2-7	14	TRBD1	TRBV5-6	TGTGCCAGCAGCCCGGGACAGGGGGATCGCGAGCAGTACTTC	CASSPGQGDREQYF
-	TRBJ2-5	13	-	TRBV19	TGTGCCAGTGCTTCGGGACTCCAAGAGACCCAGTACTTC	CASASGLQETQYF
-	TRBJ2-1	16	TRBD2	TRBV2	TGTGCCAGCAGTGCGCCTACTAGCGGGAGGCTGCGGGAGCAGTTCTTC	CASSAPTSGRLREQFF
-	TRBJ2-3	14	-	TRBV7-2	TGTGCCAGCAGCCCTCTCGACGGGAGAAATACGCAGTATTTT	CASSPLDGRNTQYF